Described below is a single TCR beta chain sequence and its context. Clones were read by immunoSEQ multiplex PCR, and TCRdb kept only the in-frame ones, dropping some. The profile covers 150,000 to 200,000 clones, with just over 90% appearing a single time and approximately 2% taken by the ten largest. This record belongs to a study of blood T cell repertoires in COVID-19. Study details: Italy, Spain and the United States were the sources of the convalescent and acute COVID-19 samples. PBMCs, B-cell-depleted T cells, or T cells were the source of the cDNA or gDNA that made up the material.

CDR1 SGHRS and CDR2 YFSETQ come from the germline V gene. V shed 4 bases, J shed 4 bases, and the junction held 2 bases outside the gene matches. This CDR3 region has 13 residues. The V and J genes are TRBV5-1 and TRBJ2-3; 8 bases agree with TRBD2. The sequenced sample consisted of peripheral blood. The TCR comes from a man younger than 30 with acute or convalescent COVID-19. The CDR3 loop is CASSREGPDTQYF. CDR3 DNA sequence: TGCGCCAGCAGCCGGGAGGGGCCAGATACGCAGTATTTT.